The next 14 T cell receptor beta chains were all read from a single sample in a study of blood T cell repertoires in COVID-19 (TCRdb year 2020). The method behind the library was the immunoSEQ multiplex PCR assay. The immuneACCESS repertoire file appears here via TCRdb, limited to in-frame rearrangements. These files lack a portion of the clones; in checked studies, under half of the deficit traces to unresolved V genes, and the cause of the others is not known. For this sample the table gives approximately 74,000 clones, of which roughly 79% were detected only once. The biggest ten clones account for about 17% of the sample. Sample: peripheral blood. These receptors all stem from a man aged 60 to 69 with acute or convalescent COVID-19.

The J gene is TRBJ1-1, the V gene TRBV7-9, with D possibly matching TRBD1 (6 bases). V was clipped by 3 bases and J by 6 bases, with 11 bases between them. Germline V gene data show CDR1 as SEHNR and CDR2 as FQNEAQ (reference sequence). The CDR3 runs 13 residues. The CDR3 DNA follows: TGTGCCAGCAGCTTTTCACAGGGTTCTGAAGCTTTCTTT. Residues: CASSFSQGSEAFF.

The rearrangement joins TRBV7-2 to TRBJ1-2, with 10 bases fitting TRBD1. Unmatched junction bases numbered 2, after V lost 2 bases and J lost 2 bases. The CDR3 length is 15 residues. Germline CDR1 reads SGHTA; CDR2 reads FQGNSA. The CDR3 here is CASSLMGQGNYGYTF. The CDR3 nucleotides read TGTGCCAGCAGCTTAATGGGACAGGGGAACTATGGCTACACCTTC.

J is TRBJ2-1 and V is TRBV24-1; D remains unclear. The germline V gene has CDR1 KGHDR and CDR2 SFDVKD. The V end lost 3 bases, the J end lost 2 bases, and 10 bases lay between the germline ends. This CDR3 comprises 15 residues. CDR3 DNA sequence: TGTGCCACCAGTGATCCCTCGAGGCCCTACAATGAGCAGTTCTTC. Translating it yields CATSDPSRPYNEQFF.

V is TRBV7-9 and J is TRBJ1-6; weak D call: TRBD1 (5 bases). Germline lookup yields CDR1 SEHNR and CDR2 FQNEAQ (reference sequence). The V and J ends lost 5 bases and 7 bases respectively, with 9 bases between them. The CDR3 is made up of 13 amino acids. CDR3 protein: CASSPYRNSPLHF. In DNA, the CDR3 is TGTGCCAGCAGCCCCTACAGGAATTCACCCCTCCACTTT. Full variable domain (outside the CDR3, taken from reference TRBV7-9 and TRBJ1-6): DTGVSQNPRHKITKRGQNVTFRCDPISEHNRLYWYRQTLGQGPEFLTYFQNEAQLEKSRLLSDRFSAERPKGSFSTLEIQRTEQGDSAMYLCASSPYRNSPLHFGNGTRLTVT.

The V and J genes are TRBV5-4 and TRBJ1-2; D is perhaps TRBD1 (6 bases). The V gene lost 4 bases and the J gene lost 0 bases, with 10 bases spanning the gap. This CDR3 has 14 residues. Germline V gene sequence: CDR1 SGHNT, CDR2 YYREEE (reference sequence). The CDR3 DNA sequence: TGTGCCAGCAGCAGCTGGACAGCTAACTATGGCTACACCTTC. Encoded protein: CASSSWTANYGYTF.

The CDR3: CASSGGTASAKNIQYF. In DNA, the CDR3 is TGTGCCAGCAGCGGAGGGACAGCTTCAGCCAAAAACATTCAGTACTTC. The rearrangement joins TRBV11-3 to TRBJ2-4, with D maybe TRBD1 (7 bases). V was clipped by 5 bases and J by 0 bases, with 14 bases between them. CDR3 length: 16 residues. Germline CDR1 SGHNT, CDR2 YENEEA.

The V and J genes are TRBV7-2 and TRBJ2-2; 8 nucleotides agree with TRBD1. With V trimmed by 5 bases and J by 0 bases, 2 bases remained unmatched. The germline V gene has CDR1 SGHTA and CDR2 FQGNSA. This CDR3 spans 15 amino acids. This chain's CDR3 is CASSVTGANTGELFF. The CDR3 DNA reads TGTGCCAGCAGCGTGACAGGGGCGAACACCGGGGAGCTGTTTTTT. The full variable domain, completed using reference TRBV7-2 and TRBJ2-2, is GAGVSQSPSNKVTEKGKDVELRCDPISGHTALYWYRQSLGQGLEFLIYFQGNSAPDKSGLPSDRFSAERTGGSVSTLTIQRTQQEDSAVYLCASSVTGANTGELFFGEGSRLTVL.

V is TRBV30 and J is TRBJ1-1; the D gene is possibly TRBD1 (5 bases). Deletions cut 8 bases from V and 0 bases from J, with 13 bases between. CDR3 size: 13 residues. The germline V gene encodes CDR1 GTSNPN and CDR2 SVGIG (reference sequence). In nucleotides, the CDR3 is TGTGCCCGGGGGGAGGGTCTGAACACTGAAGCTTTCTTT. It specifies CARGEGLNTEAFF.

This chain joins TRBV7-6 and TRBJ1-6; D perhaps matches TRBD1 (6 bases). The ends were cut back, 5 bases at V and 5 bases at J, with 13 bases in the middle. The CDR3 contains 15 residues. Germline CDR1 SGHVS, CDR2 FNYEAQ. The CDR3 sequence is CASSLGTPDNSPLHF. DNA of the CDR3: TGTGCCAGCAGCCTCGGGACACCCGATAATTCACCCCTCCACTTT.

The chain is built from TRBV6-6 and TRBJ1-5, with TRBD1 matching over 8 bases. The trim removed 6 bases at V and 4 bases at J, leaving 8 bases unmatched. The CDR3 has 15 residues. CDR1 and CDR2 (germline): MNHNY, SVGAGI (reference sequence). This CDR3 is CASSPGTGRNQPQHF. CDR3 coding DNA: TGTGCCAGCAGCCCCGGGACAGGTAGAAATCAGCCCCAGCATTTT.

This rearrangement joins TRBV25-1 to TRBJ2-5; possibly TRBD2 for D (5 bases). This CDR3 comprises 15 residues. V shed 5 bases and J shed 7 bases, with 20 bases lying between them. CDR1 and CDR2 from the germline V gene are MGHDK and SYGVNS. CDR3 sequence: CASSPTGGQVPTQYF. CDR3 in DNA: TGTGCCAGCAGTCCTACCGGCGGGCAGGTACCGACCCAGTACTTC.

DNA of the CDR3: TGTGCCAGCAGCCGAGTAGCTGCTTATGGCTACACCTTC. Protein sequence: CASSRVAAYGYTF. The gene calls are TRBV14 and TRBJ1-2, with D unclear. Germline V CDR1 and CDR2: SGHDN, FVKESK. The germline V and J ends were trimmed by 4 bases and 5 bases, with 11 bases remaining between them. The CDR3 is made up of 13 amino acids.

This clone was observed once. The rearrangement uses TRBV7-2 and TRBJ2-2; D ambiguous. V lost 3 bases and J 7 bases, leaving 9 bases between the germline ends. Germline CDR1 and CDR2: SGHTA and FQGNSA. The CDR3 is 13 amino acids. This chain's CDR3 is CASSLYYRGELFF. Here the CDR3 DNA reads TGTGCCAGCAGCTTGTATTATCGCGGGGAGCTGTTTTTT.

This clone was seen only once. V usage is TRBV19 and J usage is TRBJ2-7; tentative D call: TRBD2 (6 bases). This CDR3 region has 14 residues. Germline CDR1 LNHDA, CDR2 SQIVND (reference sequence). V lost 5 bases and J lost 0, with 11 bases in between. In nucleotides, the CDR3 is TGTGCCAGTAGTGACGGGGGACTCTCCTACGAGCAGTACTTC. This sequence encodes CASSDGGLSYEQYF.